The rows below give T cell receptor beta chains drawn from one sample of a study of T cell repertoires in cytomegalovirus infection. One entry per CDR3 protein results from TCRdb running MiXCR on the reads. The sample lists around 260,000 distinct CDR3 sequences, 9.1% occurring once. What was sequenced was PBMCs. These receptors all stem from a human donor in good health (CMV status not recorded). Some clones in this sample may be carry-over from other donors' samples. CDR3s include the opening cysteine and the closing phenylalanine or tryptophan. A D gene is named only where the DNA matches it firmly. Clone size, where shown, is once, few, many, or a class for clones that have expanded.

j_call: TRBJ2-2
d_call: -
v_call: TRBV6-2/TRBV6-3
clone_size: -
cdr3_nt: TGTGCCAGCAGTTACGCTTCGACAGGGAACACCGGGGAGCTGTTTTTT
cdr3_aa: CASSYASTGNTGELFF

j_call: TRBJ2-7
d_call: -
v_call: TRBV11-2
clone_size: few
cdr3_nt: TGTGCCAGCAGCGGGGGTGGGAATTACGAGCAGTACTTC
cdr3_aa: CASSGGGNYEQYF

j_call: TRBJ2-2
d_call: -
v_call: TRBV28
clone_size: many
cdr3_nt: TGTGCCAGCAGTTTGTATGCGGGGAGTGGCACCGGGGAGCTGTTTTTT
cdr3_aa: CASSLYAGSGTGELFF

j_call: TRBJ1-1
d_call: -
v_call: TRBV19
clone_size: many
cdr3_nt: TGTGCCAGTAGTATGCGGACTAACACTGAAGCTTTCTTT
cdr3_aa: CASSMRTNTEAFF

j_call: TRBJ2-3
d_call: -
v_call: TRBV27
clone_size: many
cdr3_nt: TGTGCCAGCAGTCGGGGACGGACCTACACAGATACGCAGTATTTT
cdr3_aa: CASSRGRTYTDTQYF

j_call: TRBJ2-1
d_call: TRBD2
v_call: TRBV2
clone_size: many
cdr3_nt: TGTGCCAGCAATAGACTAGCTAATACCCCCTCCAATGAGCAGTTCTTC
cdr3_aa: CASNRLANTPSNEQFF

j_call: TRBJ2-2
d_call: TRBD1
v_call: TRBV5-1
clone_size: -
cdr3_nt: TGCGCCAGCCAGGACAGGGCGAACACCGGGGAGCTGTTTTTT
cdr3_aa: CASQDRANTGELFF

j_call: TRBJ2-3
d_call: TRBD2
v_call: TRBV18
clone_size: -
cdr3_nt: TGTGCCAGCTCACCAGGGAAGCGGGGGGGCACAGATACGCAGTATTTT
cdr3_aa: CASSPGKRGGTDTQYF

j_call: TRBJ2-7
d_call: TRBD2
v_call: TRBV6-2/TRBV6-3
clone_size: -
cdr3_nt: TGTGCCAGCAGTTCCGGACTAGCGCCCGAGCAGTACTTC
cdr3_aa: CASSSGLAPEQYF

j_call: TRBJ2-6
d_call: TRBD1
v_call: TRBV11-2
clone_size: many
cdr3_nt: TGTGCCAGCAGCTTAGGACAGGGTGGGGCCAACGTCCTGACTTTC
cdr3_aa: CASSLGQGGANVLTF

j_call: TRBJ1-5
d_call: -
v_call: TRBV12-3/TRBV12-4
clone_size: many
cdr3_nt: TGTGCCAGCAGCCCGGGGATAAATCAGCCCCAGCATTTT
cdr3_aa: CASSPGINQPQHF

j_call: TRBJ2-1
d_call: -
v_call: TRBV7-9
clone_size: many
cdr3_nt: TGTGCCAGCAGCTTACTAGACCTTGTAATCTACAATGAGCAGTTCTTC
cdr3_aa: CASSLLDLVIYNEQFF

j_call: TRBJ2-4
d_call: TRBD2
v_call: TRBV20-1
clone_size: few
cdr3_nt: TGCAGTGCTAGACTGGGACGGACTAGCGGAAGAGGGGGGGGGGGAGCCAAAAACATTCAGTACTTC
cdr3_aa: CSARLGRTSGRGGGGAKNIQYF

j_call: TRBJ2-7
d_call: -
v_call: TRBV7-9
clone_size: many
cdr3_nt: TGTGCCAGCAGCCCAGACTTCAACGAGCAGTACTTC
cdr3_aa: CASSPDFNEQYF

j_call: TRBJ2-5
d_call: TRBD1
v_call: TRBV5-1
clone_size: many
cdr3_nt: TGCGCCAGCAGCTTGGCAACCTCCTCGACAGGGTCGGGACAAGAGACCCAGTACTTC
cdr3_aa: CASSLATSSTGSGQETQYF

j_call: TRBJ1-5
d_call: -
v_call: TRBV28
clone_size: many
cdr3_nt: TGTGCCAGCAGTACACCGGGCGGAGGACAGCCCCAGCATTTT
cdr3_aa: CASSTPGGGQPQHF

j_call: TRBJ2-5
d_call: TRBD2
v_call: TRBV7-2
clone_size: many
cdr3_nt: TGTGCCAGCAGCTTACGGGAGGTGGAGACCCAGTACTTC
cdr3_aa: CASSLREVETQYF

j_call: TRBJ1-2
d_call: -
v_call: TRBV7-2
clone_size: many
cdr3_nt: TGTGCCAGCAGCTTAGAAGGGGGATTAAATGGCTACACCTTC
cdr3_aa: CASSLEGGLNGYTF

j_call: TRBJ2-2
d_call: TRBD2
v_call: TRBV7-2
clone_size: many
cdr3_nt: TGTGCCAGCAGCCCACCCGGACTAGCGGGATACACCGGGGAGCTGTTTTTT
cdr3_aa: CASSPPGLAGYTGELFF

j_call: TRBJ1-1
d_call: -
v_call: TRBV7-2
clone_size: many
cdr3_nt: TGTGCCAGCAGCCCACAGGGATGGGCGAACACTGAAGCTTTCTTT
cdr3_aa: CASSPQGWANTEAFF

j_call: TRBJ2-7
d_call: -
v_call: TRBV4-3
clone_size: -
cdr3_nt: TGCGCCAGCAGCCAGGACGACGGGACCTACGAGCAGTACTTC
cdr3_aa: CASSQDDGTYEQYF

j_call: TRBJ1-4
d_call: -
v_call: TRBV29-1
clone_size: few
cdr3_nt: TGCAGCGTTGAAGAGGTCGGAAAACTGTTTTTT
cdr3_aa: CSVEEVGKLFF

j_call: TRBJ2-6
d_call: -
v_call: TRBV7-2
clone_size: many
cdr3_nt: TGTGCCAGCAGCCACTCAGGTTCCGGGTCATGGGGGGCCAACGTCCTGACTTTC
cdr3_aa: CASSHSGSGSWGANVLTF

j_call: TRBJ2-7
d_call: TRBD2
v_call: TRBV7-8
clone_size: many
cdr3_nt: TGTGCCAGCAGCCCGGGGGGGCAGGGTCTGAAAGAGCAGTACTTC
cdr3_aa: CASSPGGQGLKEQYF

j_call: TRBJ1-5
d_call: TRBD1
v_call: TRBV20-1
clone_size: many
cdr3_nt: TGCAGTGCGGAACCGGGACAGGGGGTCGCTCAGCCCCAGCATTTT
cdr3_aa: CSAEPGQGVAQPQHF

j_call: TRBJ1-5
d_call: -
v_call: TRBV20-1
clone_size: -
cdr3_nt: TGCAGTGCTAGAGAGGGGACGACGAATGCGCCCCAGCATTTT
cdr3_aa: CSAREGTTNAPQHF

j_call: TRBJ1-3
d_call: -
v_call: TRBV20-1
clone_size: many
cdr3_nt: TGCAGTGCCACAGGGTCAGGAGGAAACACCATATATTTT
cdr3_aa: CSATGSGGNTIYF

j_call: TRBJ1-1
d_call: TRBD1
v_call: TRBV19
clone_size: many
cdr3_nt: TGTGCCAGTAGTCAGGGGACAGGGAGTAGGGAGGGAGGGACTGAAGCTTTCTTT
cdr3_aa: CASSQGTGSREGGTEAFF